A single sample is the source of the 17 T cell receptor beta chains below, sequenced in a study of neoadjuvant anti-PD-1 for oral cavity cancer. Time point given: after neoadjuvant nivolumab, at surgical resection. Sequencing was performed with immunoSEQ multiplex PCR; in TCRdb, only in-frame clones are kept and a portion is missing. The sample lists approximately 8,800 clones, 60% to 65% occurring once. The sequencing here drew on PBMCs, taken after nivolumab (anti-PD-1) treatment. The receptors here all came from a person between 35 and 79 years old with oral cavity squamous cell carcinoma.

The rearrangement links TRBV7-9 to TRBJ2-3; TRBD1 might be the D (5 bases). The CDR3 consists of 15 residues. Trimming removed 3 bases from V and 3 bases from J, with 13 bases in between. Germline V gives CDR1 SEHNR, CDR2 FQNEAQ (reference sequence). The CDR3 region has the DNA TGTGCCAGCAGCTTGGGGCAGGGTAGGACAGATACGCAGTATTTT. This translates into CASSLGQGRTDTQYF.

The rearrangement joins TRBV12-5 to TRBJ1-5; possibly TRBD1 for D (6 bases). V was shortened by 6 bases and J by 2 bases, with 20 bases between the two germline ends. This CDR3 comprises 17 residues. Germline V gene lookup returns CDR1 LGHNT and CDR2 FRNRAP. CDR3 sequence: CASGTSSQGGGNQPQHF. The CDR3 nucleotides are TGTGCTAGTGGAACCTCATCACAGGGCGGAGGCAATCAGCCCCAGCATTTT.

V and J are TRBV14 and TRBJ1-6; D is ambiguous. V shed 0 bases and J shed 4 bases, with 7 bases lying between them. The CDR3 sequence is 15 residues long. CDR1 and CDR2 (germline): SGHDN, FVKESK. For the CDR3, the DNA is TGTGCCAGCAGCCAAGATCGACGGTATAATTCACCCCTCCACTTT. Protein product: CASSQDRRYNSPLHF.

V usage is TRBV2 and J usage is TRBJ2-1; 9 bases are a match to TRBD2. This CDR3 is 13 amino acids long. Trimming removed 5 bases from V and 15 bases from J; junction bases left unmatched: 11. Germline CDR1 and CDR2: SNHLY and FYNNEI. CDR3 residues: CASSNLAGFLPFF. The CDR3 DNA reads TGTGCCAGCAGTAATCTAGCGGGATTTCTGCCGTTCTTC.

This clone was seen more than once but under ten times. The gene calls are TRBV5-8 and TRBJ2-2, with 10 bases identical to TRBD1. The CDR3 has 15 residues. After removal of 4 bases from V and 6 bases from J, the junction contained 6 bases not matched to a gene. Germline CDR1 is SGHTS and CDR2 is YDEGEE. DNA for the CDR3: TGTGCCAGCAGCACAAGGACAGGGGGACCCGGGGAGCTGTTTTTT. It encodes CASSTRTGGPGELFF.

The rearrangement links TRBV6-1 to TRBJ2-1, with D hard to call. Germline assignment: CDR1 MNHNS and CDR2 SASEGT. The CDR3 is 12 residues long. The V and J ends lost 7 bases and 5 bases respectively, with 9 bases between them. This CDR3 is CASTMLNNEQFF. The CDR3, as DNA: TGTGCCAGCACCATGCTGAACAATGAGCAGTTCTTC.

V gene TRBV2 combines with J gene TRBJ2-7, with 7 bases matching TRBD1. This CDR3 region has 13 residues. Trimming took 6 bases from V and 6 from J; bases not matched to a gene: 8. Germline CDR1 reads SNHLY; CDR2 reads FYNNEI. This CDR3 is CASRPGQPTEQYF. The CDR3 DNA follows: TGTGCCAGCAGGCCGGGACAGCCAACCGAGCAGTACTTC.

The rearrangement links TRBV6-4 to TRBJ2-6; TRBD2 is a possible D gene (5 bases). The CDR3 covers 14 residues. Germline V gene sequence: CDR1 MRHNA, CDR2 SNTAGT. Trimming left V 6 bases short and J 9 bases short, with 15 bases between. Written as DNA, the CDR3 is TGTGCCAGCAGCCCCGACGGGGTCGACAACGTCCTGACTTTC. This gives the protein CASSPDGVDNVLTF.

CDR3 region: CSVEHREGAFF. CDR3 DNA: TGCAGCGTTGAACACAGGGAAGGGGCTTTCTTT. V is TRBV29-1 and J is TRBJ1-1, with D tentatively TRBD1 (6 bases). This CDR3 contains 11 residues. Germline V lookup: CDR1 SQVTM, CDR2 ANQGSEA. The ends were cut back, 2 bases at V and 11 bases at J, with 12 bases in the middle.

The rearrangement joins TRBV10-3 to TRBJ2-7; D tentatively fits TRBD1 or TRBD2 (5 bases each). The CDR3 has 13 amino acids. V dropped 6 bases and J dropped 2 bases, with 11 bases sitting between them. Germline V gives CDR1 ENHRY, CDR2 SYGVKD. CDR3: CAISRDVAYEQYF. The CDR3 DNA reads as TGTGCCATCAGCCGGGACGTAGCCTACGAGCAGTACTTC.

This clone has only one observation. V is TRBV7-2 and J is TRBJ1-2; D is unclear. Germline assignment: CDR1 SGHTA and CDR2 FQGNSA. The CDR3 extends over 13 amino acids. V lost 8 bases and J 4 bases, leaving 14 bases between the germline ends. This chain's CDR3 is CASALNNIYGYTF. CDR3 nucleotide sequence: TGTGCCAGCGCCCTAAATAACATCTATGGCTACACCTTC.

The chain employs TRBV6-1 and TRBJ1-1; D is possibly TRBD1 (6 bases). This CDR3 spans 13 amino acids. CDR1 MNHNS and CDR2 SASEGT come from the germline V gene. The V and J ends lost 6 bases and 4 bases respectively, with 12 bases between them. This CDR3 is CASRLQGGTEAFF. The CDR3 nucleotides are TGTGCCAGCAGACTACAGGGCGGCACTGAAGCTTTCTTT.

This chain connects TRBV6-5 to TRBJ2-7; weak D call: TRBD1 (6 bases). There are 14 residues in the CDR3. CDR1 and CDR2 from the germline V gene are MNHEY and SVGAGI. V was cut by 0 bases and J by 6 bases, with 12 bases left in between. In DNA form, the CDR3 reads TGTGCCAGCAGTTACTCATACAGGGCGGGCGAGCAGTACTTC. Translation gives CASSYSYRAGEQYF.

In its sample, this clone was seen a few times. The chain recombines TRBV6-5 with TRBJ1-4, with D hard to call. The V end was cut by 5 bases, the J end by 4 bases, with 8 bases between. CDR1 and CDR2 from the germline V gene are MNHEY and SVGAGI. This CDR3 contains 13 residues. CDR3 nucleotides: TGTGCCAGCAGTGCGACGGTTAATGAAAAACTGTTTTTT. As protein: CASSATVNEKLFF.

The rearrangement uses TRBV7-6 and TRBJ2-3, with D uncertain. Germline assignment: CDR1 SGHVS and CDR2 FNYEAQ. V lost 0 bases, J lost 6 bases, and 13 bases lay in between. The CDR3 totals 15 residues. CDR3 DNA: TGTGCCAGCAGCTTAGCGTCTCCCAGTTTGGATACGCAGTATTTT. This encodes CASSLASPSLDTQYF.

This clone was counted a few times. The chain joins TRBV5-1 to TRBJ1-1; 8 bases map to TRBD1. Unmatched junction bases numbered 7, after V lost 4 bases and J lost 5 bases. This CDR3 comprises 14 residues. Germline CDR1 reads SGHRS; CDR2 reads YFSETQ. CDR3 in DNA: TGCGCCAGCAGCGCAAGACAGGGGTTAACTGAAGCTTTCTTT. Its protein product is CASSARQGLTEAFF.

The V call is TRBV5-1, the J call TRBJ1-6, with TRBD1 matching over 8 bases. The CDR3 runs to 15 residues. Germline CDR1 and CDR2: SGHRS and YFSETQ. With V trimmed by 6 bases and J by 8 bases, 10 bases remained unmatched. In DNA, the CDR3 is TGCGCCAGCACTTTTCAGGCAGGGGGCGATTCACCCCTCCACTTT. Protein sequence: CASTFQAGGDSPLHF.